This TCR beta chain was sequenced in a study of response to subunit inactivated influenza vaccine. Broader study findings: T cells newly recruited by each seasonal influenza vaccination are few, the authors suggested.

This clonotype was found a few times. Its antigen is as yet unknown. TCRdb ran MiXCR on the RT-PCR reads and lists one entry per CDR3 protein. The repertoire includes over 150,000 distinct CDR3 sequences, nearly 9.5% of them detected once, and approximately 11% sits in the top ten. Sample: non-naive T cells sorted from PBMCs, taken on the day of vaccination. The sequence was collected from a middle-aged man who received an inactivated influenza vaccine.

In DNA, the CDR3 is TGTGCCAGCAGCCAAGGACTAGACCGAAACAATGAGCAGTTCTTC. Translated, it gives CASSQGLDRNNEQFF. This chain uses TRBV7-8 with TRBJ2-1; 7 nucleotides agree with TRBD2. Germline CDR1 is SGHVS and CDR2 is FQNEAQ. V lost 5 bases and J lost 5; bases outside the gene matches: 9. The CDR3 has 15 amino acids.